A single T cell receptor (beta chain) is shown here with its context. What it binds is unknown. Data came from immunoSEQ multiplex PCR; TCRdb stores just in-frame clones and leaves some out. The repertoire holds approximately 100,000 clones, with around 80% as singletons. These data belong to a study of PD-1 blockade in classical Hodgkin lymphoma. Study-wide background: Every 2 weeks, patients got 3 mg/kg intravenous nivolumab. Overall study results and limits: Nivolumab initiation under 1 year post-ASCT meant exclusion. Baseline diversity in complete responders resembled that of newly diagnosed patients.

The trim removed 6 bases at V and 0 bases at J, leaving 3 bases unmatched. The CDR3 sequence is 14 residues long. The germline gives CDR1 MDHEN, CDR2 SYDVKM. The time point was: cycle 4 day 1 (C4D1), after less than seven weeks of nivolumab. No patient escaped relapse after autologous stem cell transplantation, and brentuximab vedotin exposure varied. Complete response, partial response or progressive disease made up the best responses. V and J are TRBV28 and TRBJ2-3; 7 bases match TRBD2. Sequences were derived from peripheral blood mononuclear cells (PBMCs), sampled before the fourth cycle of nivolumab. This TCR was sampled from a human donor with classical Hodgkin lymphoma. This CDR3 reads CASSSAGSTDTQYF. The CDR3 DNA follows: TGTGCCAGCAGCTCAGCGGGAAGCACAGATACGCAGTATTTT.